This TCR beta chain was obtained from a study of somatic mutations in cytotoxic T cells in rheumatoid arthritis. Findings and limits, study-wide: A largest CD8+ clone above 20% of CD8+ cells occurred in about an eighth of the roughly 65 patients. Patients with rheumatoid arthritis showed a slight underrepresentation of TRBV07, a finding that was never subjected to any adjustment for multiple comparisons. In rheumatoid arthritis patients, unlike healthy controls, CD8+ clonality rose with age. The authors did not know the antigen targets of the expanded CD8+ clones.

Here immunoSEQ multiplex PCR was the method, and the copy in TCRdb shows in-frame clones only, minus some. The data show about 23,000 clones, 70% to 90% seen once. A remark on this clone: Antigen unknown.

The CDR3 has 16 amino acids. With 4 bases removed from V and 8 bases from J, the gap between germline ends came to 21 bases. The germline CDR1 and CDR2 sequences are MRHNA and SNTAGT. V usage is TRBV6-4 and J usage is TRBJ2-1; TRBD1 or TRBD2 may be the D gene (6 bases each). Sequenced input: CD8+ T cells sorted from blood. This receptor was taken from an adult with rheumatoid arthritis. The CDR3 sequence: CASSAEDGGPPDEQFF. CDR3 nucleotides: TGTGCCAGCAGTGCGGAGGACGGGGGCCCCCCCGATGAGCAGTTCTTC.